Listed here are 11 T cell receptor beta chains from one sample, sequenced in a study of blood T cell repertoires in COVID-19. This table comes from immunoSEQ multiplex PCR, and its TCRdb copy is limited to in-frame clones, with some not included. This repertoire shows 90,000 to 150,000 clones, around 89% found once; its top ten account for under 20%. Specimen: peripheral blood. The origin of the receptors is a human donor with acute or convalescent COVID-19. The donor label of this sample is uncertain.

V gene TRBV18 combines with J gene TRBJ2-1, with D hard to call. Per germline, CDR1 KGHSH and CDR2 LQKENI. This CDR3 region has 17 residues. V lost 1 base and J 3 bases, leaving 16 bases between the germline ends. This CDR3 reads CASSPRVGAGIYNEQFF. The CDR3 region has the DNA TGTGCCAGCTCACCACGGGTGGGCGCTGGTATCTACAATGAGCAGTTCTTC.

The chain combines TRBV5-4 with TRBJ2-7; tentatively, D is TRBD1 (6 bases). This CDR3 has 14 residues. The germline V and J ends were trimmed by 4 bases and 1 base, with 12 bases remaining between them. CDR1 and CDR2 (germline): SGHNT, YYREEE (reference sequence). CDR3 sequence: CASSQDSQSYEQYF. The DNA for the CDR3 is TGTGCCAGCAGCCAGGACAGCCAGTCCTACGAGCAGTACTTC.

This sequence joins TRBV18 and TRBJ2-3; TRBD2 matches 7 bases. CDR1 is KGHSH and CDR2 is LQKENI in the germline V gene. The CDR3 contains 17 residues. Trimming removed 4 bases from V and 1 base from J; junction bases left unmatched: 11. CDR3 protein: CASSLTPYTSGTDTQYF. The CDR3 region has the DNA TGTGCCAGCTCACTAACACCGTACACTAGCGGCACAGATACGCAGTATTTT.

V gene TRBV10-3 combines with J gene TRBJ1-3; 11 bases align to TRBD1. CDR1 is ENHRY and CDR2 is SYGVKD in the germline V gene. The V and J ends lost 3 bases and 3 bases, in that order; junction bases with no gene match: 7. There are 17 residues in the CDR3. CDR3 in DNA: TGTGCCATCAGTGACCGGACAGGGGGCGCAAATGGAAACACCATATATTTT. Residues: CAISDRTGGANGNTIYF.

The chain recombines TRBV10-3 with TRBJ2-5; perhaps TRBD2 as D (5 bases). Germline V lookup: CDR1 ENHRY, CDR2 SYGVKD. Trimming stripped 3 bases from V and 1 base from J, with 9 bases between. The CDR3 contains 14 residues. CDR3 DNA: TGTGCCATCAGTGAAGGAGGTGTCCAAGAGACCCAGTACTTC. Protein: CAISEGGVQETQYF.

The chain couples TRBV3-1 (or the pseudogene TRBV3-2) to TRBJ1-2; 7 nucleotides match TRBD1. The germline gives CDR1 LGHDT, CDR2 YNNKEL (reference sequence). The CDR3 loop spans 14 amino acids. V lost 1 base to trimming and J lost 8 bases; unmatched junction nucleotides: 7. In DNA, the CDR3 is TGTGCCAGCAGCCAAGTTAGGCAGGGGGGAGGCTACACCTTC. Translated: CASSQVRQGGGYTF.

V and J are TRBV28 and TRBJ2-5; the match to TRBD2 covers 15 bases. The CDR3 consists of 17 residues. Germline V gene sequence: CDR1 MDHEN, CDR2 SYDVKM. Germline trimming cut 6 bases from V and 5 bases from J; bases unmatched to any gene: 10. CDR3 in DNA: TGTGCCAGCAGCCCACGGACTAGCGGGAGGGCCCGGGAGACCCAGTACTTC. As protein: CASSPRTSGRARETQYF.

The chain combines TRBV20-1 with TRBJ2-7; no reliable D call. CDR1 and CDR2 from the germline V gene are DFQATT and SNEGSKA (reference sequence). The V and J ends lost 3 bases and 4 bases respectively, with 7 bases between them. The CDR3 contains 11 residues. The CDR3: CSASFVYEQYF. The CDR3 DNA reads TGCAGTGCTAGTTTTGTATACGAGCAGTACTTC.

The V and J genes are TRBV30 and TRBJ1-2; D possibly corresponds to TRBD1 (5 bases). The CDR3 consists of 11 residues. In germline, CDR1 is GTSNPN, CDR2 SVGIG (reference sequence). The V gene lost 3 bases and the J gene lost 8 bases, with 10 bases spanning the gap. Here the CDR3 DNA reads TGTGCCTGGAGAGGGGCGGGAGGCTACACCTTC. Translated, it gives CAWRGAGGYTF.

This chain connects TRBV4-2 to TRBJ1-3, with D possibly TRBD1 on 5 matching bases. The CDR3 runs to 18 residues. Germline V gives CDR1 LGHNA, CDR2 YNFKEQ. V dropped 0 bases and J dropped 0 bases, with 15 bases sitting between them. The CDR3 DNA follows: TGTGCCAGCAGCCAAGAAATTATAGGGGTGAGCTCTGGAAACACCATATATTTT. Translated, it gives CASSQEIIGVSSGNTIYF.

This clone has only a few counts. The chain carries TRBV19 and TRBJ1-1; weak D call: TRBD1 (5 bases). The V gene's germline CDR1 is LNHDA and CDR2 SQIVND (reference sequence). With 3 bases removed from V and 1 base from J, the gap between germline ends came to 9 bases. The length of the CDR3 is 14 residues. CDR3 loop: CASSMQGQNTEAFF. CDR3 DNA sequence: TGTGCCAGTAGTATGCAGGGCCAGAACACTGAAGCTTTCTTT.